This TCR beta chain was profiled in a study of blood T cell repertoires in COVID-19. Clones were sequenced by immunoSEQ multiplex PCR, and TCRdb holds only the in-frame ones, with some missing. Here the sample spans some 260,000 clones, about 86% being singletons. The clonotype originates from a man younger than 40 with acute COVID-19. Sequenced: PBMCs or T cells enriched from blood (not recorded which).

The CDR3 region is CASSQGDRGNQPQHF. The CDR3 DNA reads TGCGCCAGCAGCCAGGGGGACAGGGGAAACCAGCCCCAGCATTTT. The rearrangement uses TRBV4-1 and TRBJ1-5, with 10 bases aligning to TRBD1. The CDR3 runs 15 residues. Germline CDR1 and CDR2: MGHRA and YSYEKL. After removal of 3 bases from V and 7 bases from J, the junction contained 6 bases not matched to a gene.